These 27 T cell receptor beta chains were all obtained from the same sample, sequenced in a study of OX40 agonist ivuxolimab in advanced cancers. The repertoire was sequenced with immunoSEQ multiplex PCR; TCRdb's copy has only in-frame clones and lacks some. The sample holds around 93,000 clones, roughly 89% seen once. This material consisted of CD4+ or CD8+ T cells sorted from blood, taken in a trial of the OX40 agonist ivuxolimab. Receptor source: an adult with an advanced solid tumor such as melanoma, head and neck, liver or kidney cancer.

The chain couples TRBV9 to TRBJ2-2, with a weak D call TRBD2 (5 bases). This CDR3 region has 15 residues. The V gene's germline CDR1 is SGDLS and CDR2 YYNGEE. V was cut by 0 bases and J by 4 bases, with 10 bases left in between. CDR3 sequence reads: CASSVATGSTGELFF. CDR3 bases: TGTGCCAGCAGCGTAGCTACGGGGAGCACCGGGGAGCTGTTTTTT.

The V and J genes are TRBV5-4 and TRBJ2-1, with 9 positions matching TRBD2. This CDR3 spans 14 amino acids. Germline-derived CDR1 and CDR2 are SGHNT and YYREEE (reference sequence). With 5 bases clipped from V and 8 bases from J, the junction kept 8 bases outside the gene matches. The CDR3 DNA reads TGTGCCAGCAGACCAATGACTAGCGGCCATGAGCAGTTCTTC. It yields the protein CASRPMTSGHEQFF.

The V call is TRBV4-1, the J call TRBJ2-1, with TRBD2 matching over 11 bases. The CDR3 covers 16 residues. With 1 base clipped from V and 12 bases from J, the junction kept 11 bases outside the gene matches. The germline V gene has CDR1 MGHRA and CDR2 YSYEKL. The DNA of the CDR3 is TGCGCCAGCAGCCAAGGGGTGGGACTAGCGGAACTTGGGCAGTTCTTC. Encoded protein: CASSQGVGLAELGQFF.

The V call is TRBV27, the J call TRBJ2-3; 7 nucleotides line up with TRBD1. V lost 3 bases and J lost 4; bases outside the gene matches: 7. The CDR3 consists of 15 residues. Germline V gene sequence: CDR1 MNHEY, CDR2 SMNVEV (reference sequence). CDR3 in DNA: TGTGCCAGCAGTTTTAAGGGACAGAGCGCAGATACGCAGTATTTT. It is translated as CASSFKGQSADTQYF.

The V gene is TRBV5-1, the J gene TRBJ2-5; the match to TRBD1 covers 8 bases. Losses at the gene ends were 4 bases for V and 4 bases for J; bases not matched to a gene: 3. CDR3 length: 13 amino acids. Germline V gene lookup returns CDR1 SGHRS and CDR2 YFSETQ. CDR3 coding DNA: TGCGCCAGCAGCCCACAGGGGGTAGAGACCCAGTACTTC. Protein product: CASSPQGVETQYF.

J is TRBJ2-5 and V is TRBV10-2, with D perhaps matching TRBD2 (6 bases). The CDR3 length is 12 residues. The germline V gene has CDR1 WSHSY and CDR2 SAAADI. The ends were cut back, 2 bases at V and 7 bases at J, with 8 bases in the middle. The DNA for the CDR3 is TGCGCCAGCAGTGAGAGGAGGGGGACCCAGTACTTC. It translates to CASSERRGTQYF.

The CDR3 protein is CAGGQSATNEKLFF. The CDR3 nucleotides are TGTGCCGGAGGACAGTCTGCAACTAATGAAAAACTGTTTTTT. The V call is TRBV6-6, the J call TRBJ1-4; TRBD1 is a possible D gene (6 bases). This CDR3 has 14 amino acids. Trimming removed 11 bases from V and 0 bases from J, with 13 bases in between. The germline V gene encodes CDR1 MNHNY and CDR2 SVGAGI (reference sequence).

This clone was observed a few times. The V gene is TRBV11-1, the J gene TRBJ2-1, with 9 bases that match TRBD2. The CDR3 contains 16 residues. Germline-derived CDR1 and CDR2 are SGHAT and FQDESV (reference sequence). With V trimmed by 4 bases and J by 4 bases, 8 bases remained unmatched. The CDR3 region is CASSSTSGGSYNEQFF. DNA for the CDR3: TGTGCCAGCAGCTCAACCAGCGGGGGGTCGTACAATGAGCAGTTCTTC.

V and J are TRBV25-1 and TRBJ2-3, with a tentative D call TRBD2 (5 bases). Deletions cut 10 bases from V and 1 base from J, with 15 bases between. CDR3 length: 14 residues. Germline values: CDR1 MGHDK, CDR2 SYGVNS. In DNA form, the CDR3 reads TGTGCCACCCGGGGTCAGGACCGCACAGATACGCAGTATTTT. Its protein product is CATRGQDRTDTQYF.

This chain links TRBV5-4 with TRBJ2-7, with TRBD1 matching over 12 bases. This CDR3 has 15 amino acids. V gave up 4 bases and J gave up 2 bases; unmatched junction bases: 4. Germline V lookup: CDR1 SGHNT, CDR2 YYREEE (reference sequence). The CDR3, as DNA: TGTGCCAGCAGCCCCGGGACAGGGGGCCCCTACGAGCAGTACTTC. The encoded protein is CASSPGTGGPYEQYF.

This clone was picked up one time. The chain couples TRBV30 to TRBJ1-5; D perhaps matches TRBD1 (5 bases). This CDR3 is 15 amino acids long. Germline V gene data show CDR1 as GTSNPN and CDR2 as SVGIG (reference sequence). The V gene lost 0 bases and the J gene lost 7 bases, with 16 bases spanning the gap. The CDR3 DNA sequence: TGTGCCTGGAGTGTACGGGACCCGCGGATACAGCCCCAGCATTTT. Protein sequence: CAWSVRDPRIQPQHF.

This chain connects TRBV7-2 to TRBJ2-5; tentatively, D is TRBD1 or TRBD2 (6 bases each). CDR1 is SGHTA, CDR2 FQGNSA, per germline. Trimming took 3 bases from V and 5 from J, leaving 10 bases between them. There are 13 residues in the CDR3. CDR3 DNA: TGTGCCAGCAGCTTCCAGGGGAGGGAGACCCAGTACTTC. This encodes CASSFQGRETQYF.

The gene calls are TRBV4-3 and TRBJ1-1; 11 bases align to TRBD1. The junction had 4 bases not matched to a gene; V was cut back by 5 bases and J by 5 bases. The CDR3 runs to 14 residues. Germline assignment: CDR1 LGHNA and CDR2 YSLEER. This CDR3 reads CASSWDRGGTEAFF. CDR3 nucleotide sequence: TGCGCCAGCAGCTGGGACAGGGGGGGAACTGAAGCTTTCTTT.

CDR3 protein: CASSPLSGGTDTQYF. The CDR3 bases are TGTGCCAGCAGCCCCCTTAGCGGGGGCACAGATACGCAGTATTTT. This rearrangement joins TRBV7-2 to TRBJ2-3; 8 nucleotides agree with TRBD2. V lost 5 bases, J lost 1 base, and 5 bases stayed unmatched. Germline V lookup: CDR1 SGHTA, CDR2 FQGNSA. The CDR3 consists of 15 residues.

This CDR3 is CASSSRGSTDTQYF. In DNA form, the CDR3 reads TGTGCCAGCAGTTCGAGGGGAAGCACAGATACGCAGTATTTT. The genes are TRBV9 and TRBJ2-3, with D perhaps TRBD1 or TRBD2 (5 bases each). Looked up from germline, CDR1 is SGDLS and CDR2 is YYNGEE. The germline V and J ends were trimmed by 5 bases and 0 bases, with 10 bases remaining between them. The length of the CDR3 is 14 residues.

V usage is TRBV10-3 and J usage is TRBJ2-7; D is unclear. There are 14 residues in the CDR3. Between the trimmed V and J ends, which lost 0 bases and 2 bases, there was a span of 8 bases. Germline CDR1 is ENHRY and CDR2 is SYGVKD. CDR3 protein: CAISESYGTYEQYF. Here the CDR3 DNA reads TGTGCCATCAGTGAGTCGTACGGAACCTACGAGCAGTACTTC.

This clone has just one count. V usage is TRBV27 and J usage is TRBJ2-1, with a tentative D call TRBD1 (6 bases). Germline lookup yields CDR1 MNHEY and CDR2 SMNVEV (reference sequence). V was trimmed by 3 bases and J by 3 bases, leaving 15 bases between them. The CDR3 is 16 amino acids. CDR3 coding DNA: TGTGCCAGCAGTTTTTCGGCAGGGGCTATCTACAATGAGCAGTTCTTC. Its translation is CASSFSAGAIYNEQFF.

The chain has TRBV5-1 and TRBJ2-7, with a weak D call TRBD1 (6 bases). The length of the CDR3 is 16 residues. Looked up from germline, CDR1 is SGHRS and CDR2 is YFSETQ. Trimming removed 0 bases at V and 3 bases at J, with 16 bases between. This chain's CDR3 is CASSLAVGQSFYEQYF. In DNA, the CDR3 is TGCGCCAGCAGCTTGGCCGTCGGACAGTCCTTCTACGAGCAGTACTTC. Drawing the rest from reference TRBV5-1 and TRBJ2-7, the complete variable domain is KAGVTQTPRYLIKTRGQQVTLSCSPISGHRSVSWYQQTPGQGLQFLFEYFSETQRNKGNFPGRFSGRQFSNSRSEMNVSTLELGDSALYLCASSLAVGQSFYEQYFGPGTRLTVT.

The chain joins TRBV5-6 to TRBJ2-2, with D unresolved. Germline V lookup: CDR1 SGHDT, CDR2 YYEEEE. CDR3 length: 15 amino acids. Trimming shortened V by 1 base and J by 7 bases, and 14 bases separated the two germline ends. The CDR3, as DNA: TGTGCCAGCAGCTTGTTTTCGGGTTCTGACGGGGAGCTGTTTTTT. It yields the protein CASSLFSGSDGELFF.

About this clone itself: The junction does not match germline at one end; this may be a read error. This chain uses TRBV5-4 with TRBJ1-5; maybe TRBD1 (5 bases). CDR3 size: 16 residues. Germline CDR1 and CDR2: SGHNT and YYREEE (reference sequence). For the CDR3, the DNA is TGTGCCAGCAGTTTGGGCGGGGCGAGGGACAATCAGCCCCAGCATTTT. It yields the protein CASSLGGARDNQPQHF. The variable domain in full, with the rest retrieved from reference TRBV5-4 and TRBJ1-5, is ETGVTQSPTHLIKTRGQQVTLRCSSQSGHNTVSWYQQALGQGPQFIFQYYREEENGRGNFPPRFSGLQFPNYSSELNVNALELDDSALYLCASSLGGARDNQPQHFGDGTRLSIL.

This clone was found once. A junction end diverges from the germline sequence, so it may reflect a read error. The CDR3 loop is CACNRSRAF. CDR3 nucleotides: TGTGCCTGTAATAGATCTAGGGCATTT. This rearrangement joins TRBV30 to TRBJ1-1; D is unclear. Looked up from germline, CDR1 is GTSNPN and CDR2 is SVGIG (reference sequence). This CDR3 region has 9 residues. Full variable domain (missing parts from reference TRBV30 and TRBJ1-1): SQTIHQWPATLVQPVGSPLSLECTVEGTSNPNLYWYRQAAGRGLQLLFYSVGIGQISSEVPQNLSASRPQDRQFILSSKKLLLSDSGFYLCACNRSRAFGQGTRLTVV.

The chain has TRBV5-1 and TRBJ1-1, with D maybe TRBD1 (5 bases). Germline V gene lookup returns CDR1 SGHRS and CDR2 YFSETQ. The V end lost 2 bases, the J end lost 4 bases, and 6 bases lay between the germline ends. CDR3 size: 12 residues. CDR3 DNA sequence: TGCGCCAGCAGCTTCGGGGGCACTGAAGCTTTCTTT. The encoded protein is CASSFGGTEAFF.

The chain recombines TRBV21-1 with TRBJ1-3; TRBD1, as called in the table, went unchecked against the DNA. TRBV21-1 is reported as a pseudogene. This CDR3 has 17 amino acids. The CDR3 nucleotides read TGTGCCAGCAGACCGGGACAGGGGTTCAACTCTGGAAACACCATATATTTT. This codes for CASRPGQGFNSGNTIYF.

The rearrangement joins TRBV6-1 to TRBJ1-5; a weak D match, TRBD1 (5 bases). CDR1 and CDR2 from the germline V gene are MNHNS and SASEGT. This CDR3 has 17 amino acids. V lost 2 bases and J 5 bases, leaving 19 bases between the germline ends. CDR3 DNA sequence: TGTGCCAGCAGTGAAATTTTTGGGATGAGGGGAGATCAGCCCCAGCATTTT. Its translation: CASSEIFGMRGDQPQHF.

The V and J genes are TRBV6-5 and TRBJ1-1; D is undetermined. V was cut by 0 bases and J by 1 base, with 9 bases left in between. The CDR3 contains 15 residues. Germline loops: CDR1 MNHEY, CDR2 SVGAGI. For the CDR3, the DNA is TGTGCCAGCAGTTACTCCTTGGGGAGGAACACTGAAGCTTTCTTT. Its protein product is CASSYSLGRNTEAFF.

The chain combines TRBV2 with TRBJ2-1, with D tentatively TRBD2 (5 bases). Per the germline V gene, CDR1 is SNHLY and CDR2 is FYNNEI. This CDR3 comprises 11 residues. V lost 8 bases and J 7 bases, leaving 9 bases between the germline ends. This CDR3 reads CASQTINEQFF. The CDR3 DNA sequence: TGTGCCAGCCAGACTATAAATGAGCAGTTCTTC.

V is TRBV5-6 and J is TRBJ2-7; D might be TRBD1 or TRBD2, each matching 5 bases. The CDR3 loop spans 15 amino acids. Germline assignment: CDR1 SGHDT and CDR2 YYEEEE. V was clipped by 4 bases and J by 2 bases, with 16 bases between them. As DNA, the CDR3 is TGTGCCAGCAGCATGACAGAGGGAAATGCCTACGAGCAGTACTTC. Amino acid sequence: CASSMTEGNAYEQYF.